Included here is one T cell receptor beta chain sequence, with context. This sample is drawn from a study of blood T cell repertoires in COVID-19. About the research overall: Material from acute and convalescent COVID-19 was sourced from the United States, Italy and Spain. Sample material is recorded as cDNA or gDNA derived from T cells, B-cell-depleted T cells, or PBMCs.

The germline gives CDR1 MNHEY, CDR2 SVGAGI. The junction had 13 bases not matched to a gene; V was cut back by 7 bases and J by 4 bases. The length of the CDR3 is 15 residues. Original analysis: Counts of nucleated cells, estimated from reference gene primer amplification, were obtained. Measured with immunoSEQ multiplex PCR; TCRdb has only the in-frame clones, and not every one. V, J and clone size were drawn from that table, and D and trimming were deduced from the DNA. Among about 300,000 clones listed, around 88% were seen once. The sample was peripheral blood. The sequence was collected from a woman aged 50 to 65 with acute or convalescent COVID-19. This chain joins TRBV6-5 and TRBJ2-7, with TRBD2 matching 7 bases. CDR3 residues: CASTRRGRAGYEQYF. DNA for the CDR3: TGTGCCAGCACCAGACGAGGGAGGGCCGGATACGAGCAGTACTTC.